The 15 T cell receptor beta chains listed next were all sequenced from one sample in a study of cytomegalovirus exposure and HLA in healthy donors. PCR involved 60 Vbeta and 13 Jbeta primers. Using immunoSEQ multiplex PCR, the repertoire was profiled, and TCRdb retains in-frame clones only, with some absent. The sample has about 130,000 clones; 75% to 85% are singletons. The source material was PBMCs. These receptors originate from a woman aged 18 to 35 in good health and CMV-seropositive.

The rearrangement links TRBV7-9 to TRBJ2-1; D is possibly TRBD2 (7 bases). Germline-derived CDR1 and CDR2 are SEHNR and FQNEAQ (reference sequence). The CDR3 spans 16 residues. Trimming took off 3 bases at V and 0 bases at J, with 12 bases between the two ends. The CDR3 coding sequence is TGTGCCAGCAGCTTGGCGGGGGCGAGCTCCTACAATGAGCAGTTCTTC. It specifies CASSLAGASSYNEQFF.

The rearrangement uses TRBV7-9 and TRBJ2-5; a possible D gene is TRBD2 (5 bases). Per germline, CDR1 SEHNR and CDR2 FQNEAQ (reference sequence). V lost 5 bases, J lost 5 bases, and 18 bases lay in between. This CDR3 has 15 amino acids. The CDR3 is CASSPPDQRRETQYF. Here the CDR3 DNA reads TGTGCCAGCAGCCCTCCTGATCAGCGGCGGGAGACCCAGTACTTC.

The chain joins TRBV27 to TRBJ2-7; 12 bases line up with TRBD1. The CDR3 is made up of 17 amino acids. CDR1 and CDR2 from the germline V gene are MNHEY and SMNVEV (reference sequence). J lost 4 bases, V lost 6 bases, and 13 bases had no gene match. This CDR3 reads CASSLNPGQGARYEQYF. The CDR3 nucleotides read TGTGCCAGCAGCCTTAACCCGGGACAGGGGGCGCGTTACGAGCAGTACTTC.

This chain joins TRBV6-1 and TRBJ2-5, with TRBD2 as a possible D gene (5 bases). Looked up from germline, CDR1 is MNHNS and CDR2 is SASEGT. The CDR3 has 14 amino acids. The ends were cut back, 7 bases at V and 2 bases at J, with 14 bases in the middle. The CDR3 coding sequence is TGTGCCAGCAATGTCGGACTGGATCAAGAGACCCAGTACTTC. Translation gives CASNVGLDQETQYF.

The table lists this clone with a count of one. The chain joins TRBV5-6 to TRBJ1-4; D unclear. Trimming took off 0 bases at V and 2 bases at J, with 11 bases between the two ends. Germline CDR1 SGHDT, CDR2 YYEEEE. The CDR3 sequence is 16 residues long. The DNA for the CDR3 is TGTGCCAGCAGCTTGGGGGCGGGGTGGACTAATGAAAAACTGTTTTTT. Residues: CASSLGAGWTNEKLFF.

This rearrangement joins TRBV29-1 to TRBJ1-2, with D possibly TRBD1 on 6 matching bases. Germline V gives CDR1 SQVTM, CDR2 ANQGSEA. With 0 bases removed from V and 6 bases from J, the gap between germline ends came to 11 bases. The CDR3 runs to 13 residues. The CDR3 region has the DNA TGCAGCGTTGAAGAATCAGGGGTGGATGGCTACACCTTC. Residues: CSVEESGVDGYTF.

This clone was seen a single time. The chain is built from TRBV6-5 and TRBJ1-5; TRBD1 matches 9 bases. The germline V gene has CDR1 MNHEY and CDR2 SVGAGI. After removal of 6 bases from V and 1 base from J, the junction contained 4 bases not matched to a gene. This CDR3 comprises 15 residues. The CDR3: CASRPDRGSNQPQHF. CDR3 sequence (DNA): TGTGCCAGCAGGCCGGACAGGGGAAGCAATCAGCCCCAGCATTTT.

This chain joins TRBV5-6 and TRBJ1-5, with no clear D. The V end was cut by 4 bases, the J end by 6 bases, with 17 bases between. This CDR3 is built from 15 residues. Looked up from germline, CDR1 is SGHDT and CDR2 is YYEEEE. DNA of the CDR3: TGTGCCAGCAGCCACTCCACGTCCCGGGGTCAGCCCCAGCATTTT. Translating gives CASSHSTSRGQPQHF.

The rearrangement links TRBV18 to TRBJ1-6; D not certain. CDR1 KGHSH and CDR2 LQKENI come from the germline V gene. This CDR3 is 13 amino acids long. Deletions cut 1 base from V and 10 bases from J, with 8 bases between. The CDR3 coding sequence is TGTGCCAGCTCACCACAGACGGGATCACCCCTCCACTTT. It specifies CASSPQTGSPLHF.

J is TRBJ1-4 and V is TRBV6-1; D unclear. The CDR3 loop spans 11 amino acids. With 5 bases removed from V and 10 bases from J, the gap between germline ends came to 8 bases. In germline, CDR1 is MNHNS, CDR2 SASEGT. The CDR3 here is CASSTRGKLFF. The CDR3 DNA is TGTGCCAGCAGTACACGGGGAAAACTGTTTTTT.

In regard to this clone: The same CDR3 is also encoded by other DNA sequences in this sample. The chain combines TRBV10-3 with TRBJ2-3; D remains unclear. The CDR3 loop spans 15 amino acids. V was clipped by 7 bases and J by 1 base, with 15 bases between them. The germline gives CDR1 ENHRY, CDR2 SYGVKD. The CDR3 reads CAITPQLRGTDTQYF. CDR3 nucleotide sequence: TGTGCCATCACACCCCAACTACGGGGCACAGATACGCAGTATTTT.

The chain employs TRBV5-1 and TRBJ2-7; possibly TRBD1 for D (6 bases). Germline V gene sequence: CDR1 SGHRS, CDR2 YFSETQ. V gave up 4 bases and J gave up 4 bases, with 15 bases separating them. The CDR3 runs 14 residues. The CDR3 DNA sequence: TGCGCCAGCAGCATGTTTTCCCAGGGGTACGAGCAGTACTTC. It encodes CASSMFSQGYEQYF.

This chain connects TRBV7-9 to TRBJ2-7; D not certain. CDR3 length: 12 amino acids. CDR1 is SEHNR, CDR2 FQNEAQ, per germline (reference sequence). The germline V and J ends were trimmed by 5 bases and 4 bases, with 9 bases remaining between them. The CDR3 DNA is TGTGCCAGCAGCCCTAAACAGTACGAGCAGTACTTC. It specifies CASSPKQYEQYF.

V usage is TRBV19 and J usage is TRBJ1-5; no definite D call. V was trimmed by 5 bases and J by 6 bases, leaving 20 bases between them. This CDR3 contains 16 residues. The V gene's germline CDR1 is LNHDA and CDR2 SQIVND (reference sequence). The CDR3 reads CASSVPGPREGQPQHF. The CDR3 nucleotides read TGTGCCAGTAGTGTCCCGGGTCCCCGGGAGGGTCAGCCCCAGCATTTT.

This chain uses TRBV30 with TRBJ2-7; 7 positions match TRBD2. Per germline, CDR1 GTSNPN and CDR2 SVGIG (reference sequence). The CDR3 runs 14 residues. J lost 3 bases, V lost 2 bases, and 7 bases had no gene match. CDR3 loop: CAWSLYRDYYEQYF. The CDR3 DNA reads as TGTGCCTGGAGTCTCTACCGGGACTACTACGAGCAGTACTTC.